The 8 T cell receptor beta chains in this list originate from one sample, sequenced in a study of T-cell memory formation after mild COVID-19. TCRdb redid the calling of the 5' RACE reads with MiXCR, one entry per CDR3 protein. The table lists 92,000 or so distinct CDR3 sequences, approximately 16% of them singletons. The sample was PBMCs or a T cell subset sorted from them (not recorded which). These receptors originate from a man in his late teens or twenties who had mild COVID-19 (a few samples of this study predate the infection). Cell type and time point are not known.

This clonotype has a count of ten or more. CDR3 loop: CASSLGRTGGVNEQFF. The DNA for the CDR3 is TGTGCCAGCAGCTTAGGCCGGACAGGGGGAGTCAATGAGCAGTTCTTC. This chain joins TRBV7-9 and TRBJ2-1, with 10 nucleotides matching TRBD1. The V segment lost 1 base and the J segment 6 bases; nucleotides outside the gene matches: 6. Germline CDR1 SEHNR, CDR2 FQNEAQ (reference sequence). The CDR3 totals 16 residues.

J is TRBJ2-1 and V is TRBV4-3, with TRBD2 matching over 16 bases. Germline V gene lookup returns CDR1 LGHNA and CDR2 YSLEER. J was trimmed by 7 bases and V by 0 bases; bases with no gene match: 3. The CDR3 runs 17 residues. The CDR3 reads CASSQDGTSGGENEQFF. The CDR3 DNA follows: TGCGCCAGCAGCCAAGATGGGACTAGCGGGGGGGAAAATGAGCAGTTCTTC.

The rearrangement links TRBV4-1 to TRBJ1-1; 7 positions agree with TRBD1. J gave up 0 bases and V 5 bases, and 6 bases lay outside the gene matches. This CDR3 region has 15 residues. CDR1 and CDR2 from the germline V gene are MGHRA and YSYEKL. CDR3 in DNA: TGCGCCAGCAGCGCCCGACAGGGCCTGAACACTGAAGCTTTCTTT. This sequence encodes CASSARQGLNTEAFF.

The gene calls are TRBV7-6 and TRBJ2-3; the match to TRBD1 covers 9 bases. The CDR3 loop spans 15 amino acids. The V gene end was trimmed by 6 bases and the J gene end by 1 base; junction bases not matched to a gene: 5. CDR1 and CDR2 from the germline V gene are SGHVS and FNYEAQ. CDR3 amino acids: CASSPTGGRTDTQYF. The CDR3 nucleotides read TGTGCCAGCAGTCCGACAGGGGGGCGCACAGATACGCAGTATTTT.

This clonotype has only a few counts. CDR3 in DNA: TGCGCCAGCAGCCAAGGGGACAGCGCCCAATACAATGAGCAGTTCTTC. Translated: CASSQGDSAQYNEQFF. The chain is built from TRBV4-1 and TRBJ2-1; 7 bases are a match to TRBD1. Germline V CDR1 and CDR2: MGHRA, YSYEKL. J lost 4 bases, V lost 1 base, and 7 bases had no gene match. The CDR3 runs 16 residues.

J is TRBJ2-7 and V is TRBV6-5; D not certain. CDR1 and CDR2 from the germline V gene are MNHEY and SVGAGI. Between the trimmed V and J ends, which lost 0 bases and 1 base, there was a span of 10 bases. The CDR3 covers 15 residues. CDR3 amino acids: CASSYSIGRSYEQYV. CDR3 sequence (DNA): TGTGCCAGCAGTTACTCGATAGGACGGTCCTACGAGCAGTACGTC.

This clonotype was counted only a few times. The CDR3 DNA reads TGCGCCAGCAGCCAAGATTCAGGGATTGAGGCCTACGAGCAGTACTTC. Amino acid sequence: CASSQDSGIEAYEQYF. This chain uses TRBV4-3 with TRBJ2-7; a possible D gene is TRBD1 (5 bases). The CDR3 is 16 amino acids. The V and J ends lost 0 bases and 2 bases respectively, with 14 bases between them. In germline, CDR1 is LGHNA, CDR2 YSLEER.

This chain joins TRBV5-1 and TRBJ1-6; possibly TRBD1 for D (5 bases). Trimming took 4 bases from V and 7 from J, leaving 12 bases between them. Germline V CDR1 and CDR2: SGHRS, YFSETQ. The CDR3 covers 14 residues. CDR3 DNA sequence: TGCGCCAGCAGCCCACGACGGGGGAATTCACCCCTCCACTTT. This gives the protein CASSPRRGNSPLHF. Looking up the rest from reference TRBV5-1 and TRBJ1-6 gives the full variable domain: KAGVTQTPRYLIKTRGQQVTLSCSPISGHRSVSWYQQTPGQGLQFLFEYFSETQRNKGNFPGRFSGRQFSNSRSEMNVSTLELGDSALYLCASSPRRGNSPLHFGNGTRLTVT.